These 4 T cell receptor beta chains share one sample of origin, sequenced in a study of blood T cell repertoires in COVID-19 (dated by TCRdb to 2018 to 2021). The library came from the immunoSEQ multiplex PCR assay. This is the immuneACCESS table as TCRdb keeps it, with only in-frame sequences that have V and J called. A part of the clones is gone; compared with another copy, unresolved V genes explain less than half, and the rest is unexplained. The sample profile shows around 450,000 clones; about 90% of them were found once. The top ten constitute about 0.63% of the sample. Material: PBMCs or T cells enriched from blood (not recorded which). The source is a man aged 18 to 30 who had recovered from COVID-19.

The CDR3 sequence is CASSLGTNYGYTF. The CDR3 nucleotides read TGCGCCAGCAGCTTGGGGACAAACTATGGCTACACCTTC. The genes are TRBV5-1 and TRBJ1-2, with a possible D match to TRBD1 (5 bases). Germline V gives CDR1 SGHRS, CDR2 YFSETQ. V lost 0 bases, J lost 2 bases, and 5 bases lay in between. The CDR3 covers 13 residues.

The chain recombines TRBV11-3 with TRBJ2-1; a weak D match, TRBD2 (6 bases). Trimming left V 1 base short and J 1 base short, with 14 bases between. CDR3 length: 17 amino acids. CDR1 is SGHNT and CDR2 is YENEEA in the germline V gene. The CDR3 DNA sequence: TGTGCCAGCAGCTTAGCTATTTCGGGAGCTTCCTACAATGAGCAGTTCTTC. Translated, it gives CASSLAISGASYNEQFF.

Remarks on this clone: Other DNA sequences in this sample translate to the same CDR3. This chain links TRBV7-3 with TRBJ1-1; D gene uncertain. CDR1 and CDR2 from the germline V gene are SGHTA and FQGTGA. Deletions cut 1 base from V and 2 bases from J, with 5 bases between. The length of the CDR3 is 13 residues. In DNA, the CDR3 is TGTGCCAGCAGCTTAAGCGGAAACACTGAAGCTTTCTTT. Its translation: CASSLSGNTEAFF.

J is TRBJ1-2 and V is TRBV7-2; D is possibly TRBD1 (5 bases). The V gene's germline CDR1 is SGHTA and CDR2 FQGNSA. The germline V and J ends were trimmed by 7 bases and 6 bases, with 18 bases remaining between them. This CDR3 region has 14 residues. The CDR3 reads CASNMAEAGDGYTF. As DNA, the CDR3 is TGTGCCAGCAACATGGCGGAGGCGGGGGATGGCTACACCTTC. The variable domain in full, completed from reference TRBV7-2 and TRBJ1-2, reads GAGVSQSPSNKVTEKGKDVELRCDPISGHTALYWYRQSLGQGLEFLIYFQGNSAPDKSGLPSDRFSAERTGGSVSTLTIQRTQQEDSAVYLCASNMAEAGDGYTFGSGTRLTVV.